This T cell receptor (beta chain) was retrieved from a study of control samples from healthy donors and cancer patients (dated by TCRdb to the early 2020s). From the germline V gene, CDR1 is MGHDK and CDR2 is SYGVNS. The CDR3 covers 13 residues, taking in both the cysteine and the phenylalanine. Solely the CDR3 DNA is kept, with 39 bases framed from the first base. Relative to germline, V is missing 7 bases and J is missing 4 bases, with 4 bases of the junction outside any gene match. This clone is categorized as medium-sized (0.01 to 0.1%). The antigen it binds to is not known. Within one base of it there is no much larger clone, and no base qualities were kept. To prepare the library, the immunoSEQ multiplex PCR assay was applied. TCRdb's version of the immuneACCESS table is confined to in-frame rearrangements and falls short of the full clone set. An unresolved V gene accounts for under half of the shortfall where checked; the remainder is of unknown origin. The sample includes about 170,000 clones, with roughly 94% observed a single time. About 1.4% of the sample is taken by the ten largest.

In this chain, TRBV25-1 is recombined with TRBJ2-3; TRBD1 fits 8 bases in the junction. The source is a woman between 18 and 30 years old in good health. Sequences were obtained from blood. CDR3 reads: CASKDRAADTQYF. Read as DNA, the sequence is TGTGCCAGCAAGGACAGGGCGGCAGATACGCAGTATTTT. The full variable domain, with segments outside the CDR3 supplied by the reference TRBV25-1 and TRBJ2-3 proteins, appears as EADIYQTPRYLVIGTGKKITLECSQTMGHDKMYWYQQDPGMELHLIHYSYGVNSTEKGDLSSESTVSRIRTEHFPLTLESARPSHTSQYLCASKDRAADTQYFGPGTRLTVL.